The rows below give T cell receptor beta chains drawn from one sample of a study of CD8 T cells in ankylosing spondylitis. TCRdb re-called the 5' RACE reads through MiXCR, storing one row per CDR3 protein. The table has under 150,000 distinct CDR3 sequences, approximately 15% seen once. Sequenced input: blood, either unsorted or a sorted T cell fraction (not recorded which). These receptors came from a female donor with ankylosing spondylitis or in good health (not recorded which). The CDR3 runs from the conserved cysteine through the conserved F or W. The order of the fields is V gene, clone size, CDR3 length, J gene, D gene, CDR3 DNA, CDR3 protein. A D gene is named only where the DNA matches it firmly. Some rows mark clone size as missing; the rest say once, few, many or name a class of expanded clone.

TRBV5-1	many	18	TRBJ2-4	.	TGCGCCAGCAGCCCCTCGTACTACCAACAGGGTAGCGGAAACATTCAGTACTTC	CASSPSYYQQGSGNIQYF
TRBV28	.	12	TRBJ1-2	TRBD1	TGTGCCAGCAGTTTAGGACAGGGTGGCTACACCTTC	CASSLGQGGYTF
TRBV28	many	16	TRBJ2-1	TRBD1	TGTGCCAGCAGCCGAAGACAGGGGCGGTTACCAAAACGCGGGATCTTC	CASSRRQGRLPKRGIF
TRBV2	few	14	TRBJ1-5	.	TGTGCCAGCAGTCCGGACAGCCGAAATCAGCCCCAGCATTTT	CASSPDSRNQPQHF
TRBV7-2	many	13	TRBJ2-7	.	TGTGCCAGCCGCATACCCGGACCCTACGAGCAGTACTTC	CASRIPGPYEQYF
TRBV5-1	many	15	TRBJ2-7	.	TGCGCCAGCAGCGAATCAGGGTACGGCTCCTACGAGCAGTACTTC	CASSESGYGSYEQYF
TRBV7-3	.	15	TRBJ2-1	.	TGTGCCAGCAGCTTAGCGGGGGGACAGTACAATGAGCAGTTCTTC	CASSLAGGQYNEQFF
TRBV12-3/TRBV12-4	many	14	TRBJ1-1	.	TGTGCCAGCAGTTCGACAGGTGGGGTCACTGAAGCTTTCTTT	CASSSTGGVTEAFF
TRBV6-1	.	15	TRBJ2-7	TRBD2	TGTGCCAGCAGGAAACGTGGACTAGCGGGGAGGGAGCAGTACTTC	CASRKRGLAGREQYF
TRBV16	many	15	TRBJ2-7	.	TGTGCCAGCAGTCGACAGGCTCAAGGACTATACGAGCAGTACTTC	CASSRQAQGLYEQYF
TRBV5-1	.	15	TRBJ2-7	TRBD1	TGCGCCAGCAGCATAGCGGGACAGGGGGGTAACGAGCAGTACTTC	CASSIAGQGGNEQYF
TRBV5-1	many	14	TRBJ2-1	.	TGCGCCAGCAGCATGGGGTCGTTGTACAATGAGCAGTTCTTC	CASSMGSLYNEQFF
TRBV28	.	11	TRBJ2-7	.	TGTGCCACCCCCCACCAAATAGAGCAGTACTTC	CATPHQIEQYF
TRBV7-2	many	15	TRBJ1-5	.	TGTGCCAGCAGCCCAGGGACCGTGAGCAATCAGCCCCAGCATTTT	CASSPGTVSNQPQHF
TRBV29-1	many	14	TRBJ2-4	.	TGCAGCGTTGTATCCGGGGTAGCCAAAAACATTCAGTACTTC	CSVVSGVAKNIQYF
TRBV20-1	few	14	TRBJ2-7	TRBD2	TGCAGTGCCTCCGGGACTAGCGGGATGTACGAGCAGTACTTC	CSASGTSGMYEQYF
TRBV20-1	few	14	TRBJ2-5	TRBD2	TGCAGTGTCCTTAGCGGGGGGGCAGGAGAGACCCAGTACTTC	CSVLSGGAGETQYF
TRBV20-1	.	14	TRBJ2-2	.	TGCAGTGCTAGAGGTGGATTTTACACCGGGGAGCTGTTTTTT	CSARGGFYTGELFF
TRBV29-1	many	13	TRBJ2-3	.	TGCAGCGCATGGACAGACCGATCAGATACGCAGTATTTT	CSAWTDRSDTQYF
TRBV28	many	14	TRBJ1-5	.	TGTGCCAGCAGGGCGGACTCATCAACGGGGCCCCAGCATTTT	CASRADSSTGPQHF
TRBV11-3	.	15	TRBJ2-1	TRBD2	TGTGCCAGCAGTTTTAGCGGGAGTCGCTACAATGAGCAGTTCTTC	CASSFSGSRYNEQFF
TRBV5-1	many	15	TRBJ2-1	.	TGCGCCAGCAGCTTGGAGCCAGGATTGAGCAATGAGCAGTTCTTC	CASSLEPGLSNEQFF
TRBV7-6	few	14	TRBJ2-7	.	TGTGCCAGCAGCTTAGAAGGACAGTCCTACGAGCAGTACTTC	CASSLEGQSYEQYF
TRBV11-2	many	15	TRBJ2-7	.	TGTGCCAGCAGCGCCCCCGGGACGACTGGGTACGAGCAGTACTTC	CASSAPGTTGYEQYF
TRBV12-3/TRBV12-4	few	12	TRBJ1-1	.	TGTGCCAGCAGTGGAGACGGGGCTGAAGCTTTCTTT	CASSGDGAEAFF
TRBV6-1	.	17	TRBJ2-3	TRBD2	TGTGCCAGCGGACCCCCGAGGACTAGCGGGATCTCAGATACGCAGTATTTT	CASGPPRTSGISDTQYF
TRBV7-2	many	14	TRBJ2-7	.	TGTGCCAGCAGCTTATCCGGCGGGGGCAAGGAGCAGTACTTC	CASSLSGGGKEQYF
TRBV5-1	.	12	TRBJ1-1	.	TGCGCCAGCAGCTTAGAGGACTTTATTCCTTTCTTT	CASSLEDFIPFF
TRBV5-1	many	13	TRBJ1-5	TRBD1	TGCGCCAGCAGCATAACAGGGGAACAGCCCCAGCATTTT	CASSITGEQPQHF
TRBV25-1	.	14	TRBJ2-2	.	TGTGCCAGCAGTGATTCTGGGCTTGGCGGGGAGCTGTTTTTT	CASSDSGLGGELFF
TRBV7-8	.	16	TRBJ2-3	.	TGTGCCAGCAGCACCTTGCTGGACAGTTACACAGATACGCAGTATTTT	CASSTLLDSYTDTQYF
TRBV20-1	many	15	TRBJ2-5	.	TGCAGTGCTAGAGATGGGACCGATGTGCAAGAGACCCAGTACTTC	CSARDGTDVQETQYF
TRBV18	.	16	TRBJ2-1	TRBD1	TGTGCCAGCTCCCCCTCCGGGACAGGGAGCTACAATGAGCAGTTCTTC	CASSPSGTGSYNEQFF
TRBV10-3	many	13	TRBJ1-6	.	TGTGCCATCAGTGAGTCATTGAATTCACCCCTCCACTTT	CAISESLNSPLHF
TRBV6-5	many	15	TRBJ2-5	.	TGTGCCAGCAGTTACAGTTGGGGAACCCAAGAGACCCAGTACTTC	CASSYSWGTQETQYF
TRBV29-1	.	12	TRBJ2-5	.	TGCAGCGTTGTTGCAGTATGGGAGACCCAGTACTTC	CSVVAVWETQYF
TRBV28	many	14	TRBJ1-6	.	TGTGCCAGCTATGGGGTCAGAGATAATTCACCCCTCCACTTT	CASYGVRDNSPLHF
TRBV4-2	.	17	TRBJ2-3	.	TGTCCCAGCAGCCAAGATTTGGGCCGCGGGAGCACAGATACGCAGTATTTT	CPSSQDLGRGSTDTQYF
TRBV15	.	14	TRBJ2-1	.	TGTGCCACCAGCAGGAGGGAGTCCTACAATGAGCAGTTCTTC	CATSRRESYNEQFF
TRBV15	.	12	TRBJ1-1	.	TGTGCCACCAGCAGAGATGTCACCGCGGCTTTCTTT	CATSRDVTAAFF
TRBV20-1	many	14	TRBJ2-2	.	TGCAGTGCCCGCCCAGGTAGATCCACCGGGGAGCTGTTTTTT	CSARPGRSTGELFF
TRBV9	.	14	TRBJ1-6	.	TGTGCCAGCAGCAACACCGGCTTTAATTCACCCCTCCACTTT	CASSNTGFNSPLHF